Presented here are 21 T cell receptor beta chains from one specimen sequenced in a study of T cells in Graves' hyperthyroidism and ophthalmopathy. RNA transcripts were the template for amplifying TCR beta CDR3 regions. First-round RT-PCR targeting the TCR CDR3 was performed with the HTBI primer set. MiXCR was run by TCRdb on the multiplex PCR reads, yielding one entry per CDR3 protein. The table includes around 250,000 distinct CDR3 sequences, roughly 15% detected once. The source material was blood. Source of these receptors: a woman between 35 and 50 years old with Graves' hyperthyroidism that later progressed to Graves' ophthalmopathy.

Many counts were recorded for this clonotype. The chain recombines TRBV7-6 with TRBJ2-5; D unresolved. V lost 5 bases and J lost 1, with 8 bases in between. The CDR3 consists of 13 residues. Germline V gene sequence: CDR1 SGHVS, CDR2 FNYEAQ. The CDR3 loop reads CASSPPAQETQYF. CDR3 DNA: TGTGCCAGCAGCCCCCCCGCCCAAGAGACCCAGTACTTC.

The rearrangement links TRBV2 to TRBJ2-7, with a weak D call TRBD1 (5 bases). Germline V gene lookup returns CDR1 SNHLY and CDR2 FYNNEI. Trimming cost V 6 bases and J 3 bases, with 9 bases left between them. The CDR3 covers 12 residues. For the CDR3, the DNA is TGTGCCAGCAGCGACGACAGCTACGAGCAGTACTTC. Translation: CASSDDSYEQYF.

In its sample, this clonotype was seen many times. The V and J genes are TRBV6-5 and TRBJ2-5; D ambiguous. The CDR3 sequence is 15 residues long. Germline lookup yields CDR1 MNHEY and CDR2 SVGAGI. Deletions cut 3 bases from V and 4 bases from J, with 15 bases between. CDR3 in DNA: TGTGCCAGCAGTTATGGTCGGCTCAATCTAGAGACCCAGTACTTC. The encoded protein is CASSYGRLNLETQYF.

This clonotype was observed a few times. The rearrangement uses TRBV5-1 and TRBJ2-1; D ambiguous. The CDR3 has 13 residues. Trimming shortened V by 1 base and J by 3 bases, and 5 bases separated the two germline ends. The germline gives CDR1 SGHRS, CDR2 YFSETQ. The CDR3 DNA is TGCGCCAGCAGCTTGAACTTCTACAATGAGCAGTTCTTC. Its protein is CASSLNFYNEQFF.

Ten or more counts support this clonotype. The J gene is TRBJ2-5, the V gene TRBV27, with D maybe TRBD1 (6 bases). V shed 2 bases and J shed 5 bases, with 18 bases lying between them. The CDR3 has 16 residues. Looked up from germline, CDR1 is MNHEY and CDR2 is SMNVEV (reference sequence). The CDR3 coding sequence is TGTGCCAGCAGTTTAATCCCGCAGGGGCTGAAGGAGACCCAGTACTTC. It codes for CASSLIPQGLKETQYF.

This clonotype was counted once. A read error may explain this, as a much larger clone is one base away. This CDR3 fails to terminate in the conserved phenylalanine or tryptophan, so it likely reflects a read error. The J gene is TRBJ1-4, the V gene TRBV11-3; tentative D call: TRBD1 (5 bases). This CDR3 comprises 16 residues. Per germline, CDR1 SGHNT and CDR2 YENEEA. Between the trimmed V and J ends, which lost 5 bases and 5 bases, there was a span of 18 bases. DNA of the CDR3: TGTGCCAGCAGCCTTCATCCGGGGACGAGGAATGAAAAACTGTTTTAT. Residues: CASSLHPGTRNEKLFY.

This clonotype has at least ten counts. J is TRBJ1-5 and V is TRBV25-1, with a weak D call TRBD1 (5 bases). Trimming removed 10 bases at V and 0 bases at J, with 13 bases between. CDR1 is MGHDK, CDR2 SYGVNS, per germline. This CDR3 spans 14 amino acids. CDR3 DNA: TGTGCCACCTCCGACAGCAATAGCAATCAGCCCCAGCATTTT. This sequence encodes CATSDSNSNQPQHF.

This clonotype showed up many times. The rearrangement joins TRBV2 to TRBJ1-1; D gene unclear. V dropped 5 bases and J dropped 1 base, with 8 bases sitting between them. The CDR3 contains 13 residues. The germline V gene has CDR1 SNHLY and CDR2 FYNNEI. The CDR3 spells CASSTERNTEAFF. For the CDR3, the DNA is TGTGCCAGCAGTACAGAGCGGAACACTGAAGCTTTCTTT.

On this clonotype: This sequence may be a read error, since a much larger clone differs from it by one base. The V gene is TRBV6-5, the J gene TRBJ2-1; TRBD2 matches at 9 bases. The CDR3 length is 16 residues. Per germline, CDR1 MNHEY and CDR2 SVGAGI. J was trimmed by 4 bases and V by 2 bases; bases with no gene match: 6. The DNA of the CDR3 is TGTGCCAGCAGTTACGCTGGCGGGAGGGGTTACAATGAGCAGTTCTTC. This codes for CASSYAGGRGYNEQFF.

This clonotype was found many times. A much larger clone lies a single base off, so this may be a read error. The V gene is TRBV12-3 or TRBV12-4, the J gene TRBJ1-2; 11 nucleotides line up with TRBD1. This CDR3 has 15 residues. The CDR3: CASGLRGQGENGYTF. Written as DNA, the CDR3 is TGTGCCAGCGGTTTAAGGGGACAGGGGGAAAATGGCTACACCTTC.

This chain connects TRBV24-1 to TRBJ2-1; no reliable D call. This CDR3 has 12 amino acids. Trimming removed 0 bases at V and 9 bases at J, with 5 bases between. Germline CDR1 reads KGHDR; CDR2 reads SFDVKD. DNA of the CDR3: TGTGCCACCAGTGATTTGTTCACTGAGCAGTTCTTC. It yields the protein CATSDLFTEQFF.

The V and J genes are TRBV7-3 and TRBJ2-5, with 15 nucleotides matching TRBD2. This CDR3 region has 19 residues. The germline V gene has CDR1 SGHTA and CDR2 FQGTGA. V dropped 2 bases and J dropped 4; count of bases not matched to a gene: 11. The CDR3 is CASSLDSGLAGGVTETQYF. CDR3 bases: TGTGCCAGCAGCTTAGATTCCGGACTAGCGGGAGGGGTCACAGAGACCCAGTACTTC.

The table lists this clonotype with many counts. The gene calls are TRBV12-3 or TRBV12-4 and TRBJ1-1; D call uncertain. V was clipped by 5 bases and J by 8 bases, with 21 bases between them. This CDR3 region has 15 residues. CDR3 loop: CASSRGGVIQQEAFF. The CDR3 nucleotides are TGTGCCAGCAGTCGAGGCGGCGTTATCCAACAGGAAGCTTTCTTT.

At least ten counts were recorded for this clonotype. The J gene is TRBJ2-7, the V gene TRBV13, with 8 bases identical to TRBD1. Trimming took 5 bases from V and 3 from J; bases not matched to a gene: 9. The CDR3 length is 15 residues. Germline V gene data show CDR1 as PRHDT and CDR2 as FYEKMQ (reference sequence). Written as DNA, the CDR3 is TGTGCCAGCAGCCCCCTCGGACAGGGAAACTACGAGCAGTACTTC. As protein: CASSPLGQGNYEQYF.

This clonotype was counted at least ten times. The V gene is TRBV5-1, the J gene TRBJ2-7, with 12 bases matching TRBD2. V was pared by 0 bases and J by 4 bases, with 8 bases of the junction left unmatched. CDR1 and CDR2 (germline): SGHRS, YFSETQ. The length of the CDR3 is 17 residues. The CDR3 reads CASSLELAGGPGYEQYF. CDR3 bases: TGCGCCAGCAGCTTGGAGCTAGCGGGAGGGCCCGGTTACGAGCAGTACTTC.

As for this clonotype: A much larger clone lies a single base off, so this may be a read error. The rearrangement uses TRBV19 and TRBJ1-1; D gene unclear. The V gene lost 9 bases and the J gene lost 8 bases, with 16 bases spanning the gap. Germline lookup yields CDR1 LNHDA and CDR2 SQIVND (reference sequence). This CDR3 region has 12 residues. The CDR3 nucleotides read TGTGCCAGCTCTAAGGAGGCGGCGGAAGCTTTCTTT. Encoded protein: CASSKEAAEAFF.

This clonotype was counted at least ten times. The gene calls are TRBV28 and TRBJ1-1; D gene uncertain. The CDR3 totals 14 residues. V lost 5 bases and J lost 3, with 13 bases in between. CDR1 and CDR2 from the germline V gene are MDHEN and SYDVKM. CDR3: CASSPSYGDTEAFF. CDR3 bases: TGTGCCAGCAGTCCCTCTTACGGAGACACTGAAGCTTTCTTT.

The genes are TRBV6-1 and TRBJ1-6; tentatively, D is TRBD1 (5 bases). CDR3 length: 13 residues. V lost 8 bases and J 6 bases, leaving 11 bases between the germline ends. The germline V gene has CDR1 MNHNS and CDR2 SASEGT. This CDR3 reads CASFGQGNSPLHF. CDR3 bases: TGTGCCAGCTTTGGGCAGGGTAATTCACCCCTCCACTTT.

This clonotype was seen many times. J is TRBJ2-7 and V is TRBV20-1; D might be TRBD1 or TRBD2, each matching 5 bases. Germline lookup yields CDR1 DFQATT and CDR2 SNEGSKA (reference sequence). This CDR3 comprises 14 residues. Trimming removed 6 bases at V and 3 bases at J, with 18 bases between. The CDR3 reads CSALRDGPYYEQYF. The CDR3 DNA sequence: TGCAGTGCACTACGGGACGGACCTTACTACGAGCAGTACTTC.

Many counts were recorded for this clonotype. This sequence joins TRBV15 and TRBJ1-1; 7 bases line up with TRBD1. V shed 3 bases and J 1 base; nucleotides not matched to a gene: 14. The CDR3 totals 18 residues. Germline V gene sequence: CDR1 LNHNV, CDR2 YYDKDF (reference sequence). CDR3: CATSSKSNRWTGNTEAFF. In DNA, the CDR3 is TGTGCCACCAGCAGCAAATCTAACCGATGGACAGGGAACACTGAAGCTTTCTTT.

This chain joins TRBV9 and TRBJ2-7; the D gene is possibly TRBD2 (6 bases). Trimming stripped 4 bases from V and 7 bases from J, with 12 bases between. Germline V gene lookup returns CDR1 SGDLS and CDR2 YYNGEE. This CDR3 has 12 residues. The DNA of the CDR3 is TGTGCCAGCAGCCCGGAGGGGAGAGAGCAGTACTTC. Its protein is CASSPEGREQYF.